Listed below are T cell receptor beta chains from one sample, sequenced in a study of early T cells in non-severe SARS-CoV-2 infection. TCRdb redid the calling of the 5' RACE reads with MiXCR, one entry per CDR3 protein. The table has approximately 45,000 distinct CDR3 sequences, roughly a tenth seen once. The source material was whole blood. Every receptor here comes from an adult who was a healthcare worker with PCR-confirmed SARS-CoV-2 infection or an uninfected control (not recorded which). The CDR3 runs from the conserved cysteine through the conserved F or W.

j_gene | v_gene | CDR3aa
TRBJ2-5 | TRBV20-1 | CSATAGGEWTQYF
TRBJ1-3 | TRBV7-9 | CASALTTIYF
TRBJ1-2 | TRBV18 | CASSPLRGQGLGGYTF
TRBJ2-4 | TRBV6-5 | CASSMDRGGSKNIQYF
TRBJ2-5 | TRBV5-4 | CASSWAGTRLQETQYF
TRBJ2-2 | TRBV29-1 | CSVRDRGLGGELFF
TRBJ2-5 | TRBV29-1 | CSAPGPTQETQYF
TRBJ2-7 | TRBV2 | CASSQSDEQYF
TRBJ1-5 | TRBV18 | CASSPGMGQPQHF
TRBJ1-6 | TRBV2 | CASRFLEGGNSPLHF
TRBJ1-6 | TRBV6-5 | CASSRTYPGNSPLHF
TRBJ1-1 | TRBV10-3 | CAISGTPKNTEAFF
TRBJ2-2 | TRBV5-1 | CASSLEGPNTGELFF
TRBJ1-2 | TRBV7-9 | CASSPSYGYGYTF
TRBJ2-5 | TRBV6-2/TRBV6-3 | CASSYSSRPETQYF
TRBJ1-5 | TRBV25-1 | CASSTFGSGQPQHF
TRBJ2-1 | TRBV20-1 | CSATGDRVSSYNEQFF
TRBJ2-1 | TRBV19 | CASTPAGPYNEQFF
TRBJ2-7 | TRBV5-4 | CASSSGTYEQYF
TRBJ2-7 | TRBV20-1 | CSAEERDRASYEQYF
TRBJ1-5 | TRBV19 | CASSYRDTNQPQHF
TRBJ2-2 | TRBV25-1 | CASSPEGRGLTNTGELFF
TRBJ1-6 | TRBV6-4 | CASSDPPPKGPYNSPLHF
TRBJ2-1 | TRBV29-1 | CSASGGTSSYNEQFF
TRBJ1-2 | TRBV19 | CASSTRDSPSGYTF
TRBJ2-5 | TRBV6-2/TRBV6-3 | CASSYTGETQYF
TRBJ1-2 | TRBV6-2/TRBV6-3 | CATRGGNYGYTF
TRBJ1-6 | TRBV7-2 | CASRLDSPTPLHF
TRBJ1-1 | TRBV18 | CASLQGRNTEAFF
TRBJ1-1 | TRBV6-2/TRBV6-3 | CASSYSRYTEAFF
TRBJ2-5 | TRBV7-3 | CASSFEEETQYF
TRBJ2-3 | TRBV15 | CATRRLWVSTDTQYF
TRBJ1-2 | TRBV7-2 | CASSKRQGEYGYTF
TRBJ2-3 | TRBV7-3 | CASSSDRADTQYF
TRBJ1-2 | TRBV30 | CAWSFMEVGVYTF
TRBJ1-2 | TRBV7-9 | CASSLVGQGASYGYTF
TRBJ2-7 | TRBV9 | CASSRDPQGTYEQYF
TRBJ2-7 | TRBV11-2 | CASSLVGGKAYEQYF
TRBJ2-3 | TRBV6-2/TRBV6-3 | CASSLRSSTNTQYF
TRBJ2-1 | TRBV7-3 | CASSLNIGLGQFF